The rows below give T cell receptor beta chains drawn from one sample of a study of neurological immune-mediated disorders. TCRdb called the 5' RACE reads again in MiXCR, with one record for every CDR3 protein. Of around 94,000 distinct CDR3 sequences in the sample, roughly 4% were seen once. What was sequenced was PBMCs. These TCRs come from a woman under 30 with multiple sclerosis. Each CDR3 is given without its conserved first and last residue.

TRBV5-1,TRBJ1-1,ASSFTAMNTEAF
TRBV3-1,TRBJ2-2,ASSSSRVSGELF
TRBV5-1,TRBJ1-2,ASSLLDRPGYT
TRBV5-1,TRBJ2-1,ASSSFQDNEQF
TRBV10-3,TRBJ2-7,AISESTGGLPYEQY
TRBV6-6,TRBJ2-3,ASSRGQGRPDTQY
TRBV6-5,TRBJ1-3,ASSKTEGNTIY
TRBV10-3,TRBJ2-5,AISEGETQY
TRBV20-1,TRBJ2-1,SASRTSGYNEQF
TRBV6-6,TRBJ1-3,ASSYSAGARGNTIY
TRBV5-6,TRBJ2-2,ASSRTSGRYDTGELF
TRBV4-1,TRBJ2-5,ASGVVGGLGAETQY
TRBV6-6,TRBJ1-1,ATTGGTEAF
TRBV7-9,TRBJ2-2,ASSRERGTGGTGELF
TRBV5-1,TRBJ2-7,ASSFLPGDGSYEQY
TRBV4-1,TRBJ2-3,ASSRTGVLTDTQY
TRBV3-1,TRBJ2-3,ASSQGPSGGGDTQY
TRBV20-1,TRBJ2-5,SAREAQGPQETQY
TRBV9,TRBJ2-2,ASSVTSGGTGELF
TRBV28,TRBJ2-7,ASSLGFIYEQY
TRBV10-3,TRBJ2-3,AISGETGDGTDTQY
TRBV6-5,TRBJ2-1,ASSYSGVYNEQF
TRBV20-1,TRBJ1-5,SARGTGPQPQH
TRBV10-3,TRBJ2-1,AIRSVSGSYNEQF
TRBV5-6,TRBJ1-2,ASKWWTPLSTYGYT
TRBV10-3,TRBJ2-2,AISAGTGTGELF
TRBV20-1,TRBJ1-1,SAREVSSTAGIRAF
TRBV5-1,TRBJ2-1,ASSGSSYNEQF
TRBV28,TRBJ2-5,ASFASGNQETQY
TRBV20-1,TRBJ1-6,SALSSNSPLH
TRBV27,TRBJ1-4,ASSPGGR
TRBV5-1,TRBJ2-7,ASSWGQGSSYEQY
TRBV15,TRBJ2-3,ATSRGGAGSTDTQY
TRBV7-2,TRBJ2-7,ASSLGSRGEEQY
TRBV4-1,TRBJ1-6,ASSQVDTGLNSPLH
TRBV3-1,TRBJ1-1,ASSQGIQYGAF
TRBV9,TRBJ2-3,ASSVVQGTRTDTQY
TRBV20-1,TRBJ1-2,SASAATGLAYGYT
TRBV5-1,TRBJ2-7,ASSLGDRSYEQY
TRBV5-1,TRBJ2-7,ASSLVTASYEQY
TRBV5-5,TRBJ2-3,ASSSEAGGRSDTQY
TRBV18,TRBJ1-1,ASSPTTGETEAF
TRBV29-1,TRBJ1-2,SVDSAGRNYGYT
TRBV12-3/TRBV12-4,TRBJ1-2,ASSFTGVYGYT
TRBV27,TRBJ2-3,ASRPTSGGETDTQY
TRBV3-1,TRBJ1-2,ASSQEGGGYYGYT
TRBV10-3,TRBJ2-5,AISGNTQETQY